Following are 10 T cell receptor beta chains from one sample sequenced in a study of T cell responses to AZD1222 COVID-19 vaccine. The data were produced by immunoSEQ multiplex PCR, yet TCRdb's version contains in-frame clones alone and is incomplete. The sample carries under 150,000 clones, about 89% recorded once. The sample consisted of peripheral blood, taken 28 days after the second AZD1222 dose. The receptors shown here come from an adult who received the AZD1222 COVID-19 vaccine.

This rearrangement joins TRBV30 to TRBJ2-3; 8 bases fit TRBD2. The CDR3 loop spans 11 amino acids. The germline V gene has CDR1 GTSNPN and CDR2 SVGIG (reference sequence). Trimming removed 8 bases from V and 10 bases from J; junction bases left unmatched: 8. CDR3 sequence: CALRGGPAQYF. DNA of the CDR3: TGTGCCCTTCGGGGGGGGCCGGCGCAGTATTTT.

The rearrangement joins TRBV20-1 to TRBJ1-6; weak D call: TRBD1 (5 bases). The CDR3 loop spans 13 amino acids. The germline V gene has CDR1 DFQATT and CDR2 SNEGSKA (reference sequence). V was clipped by 3 bases and J by 6 bases, with 9 bases between them. The CDR3 nucleotides are TGCAGTGCTAGTGAGGGGTTTAATTCACCCCTCCACTTT. The encoded protein is CSASEGFNSPLHF.

The V gene is TRBV3-1 (or the pseudogene TRBV3-2), the J gene TRBJ1-2; D unresolved. Per germline, CDR1 LGHDT and CDR2 YNNKEL (reference sequence). This CDR3 spans 13 amino acids. V lost 2 bases, J lost 7 bases, and 11 bases lay in between. The chain's CDR3 is CASSQQTAGGYTF. The CDR3, as DNA: TGTGCCAGCAGCCAACAGACGGCAGGTGGCTACACCTTC.

The chain links TRBV12-3 or TRBV12-4 to TRBJ1-1; D uncertain. This CDR3 region has 13 residues. Trimming removed 3 bases at V and 1 base at J, with 6 bases between. CDR3 coding DNA: TGTGCCAGCAGTTTGTTAGAGAACACTGAAGCTTTCTTT. It codes for CASSLLENTEAFF.

The chain recombines TRBV18 with TRBJ1-2; D is undetermined. This CDR3 comprises 17 residues. Trimming cost V 2 bases and J 4 bases, with 20 bases left between them. Germline V lookup: CDR1 KGHSH, CDR2 LQKENI. Written as DNA, the CDR3 is TGTGCCAGCTCACCATCAGAAGCCGGGCAGGCCCTCTATGGCTACACCTTC. Translated, it gives CASSPSEAGQALYGYTF.

The V and J genes are TRBV20-1 and TRBJ2-5; 11 positions agree with TRBD2. The trim removed 6 bases at V and 5 bases at J, leaving 8 bases unmatched. The CDR3 consists of 14 residues. Germline CDR1 is DFQATT and CDR2 is SNEGSKA (reference sequence). DNA for the CDR3: TGCAGTGCCAGTAGCGGGAGGGCCGGGGAGACCCAGTACTTC. This codes for CSASSGRAGETQYF.

The chain uses TRBV7-9 and TRBJ1-2, with TRBD1 matching 8 bases. CDR1 and CDR2 (germline): SEHNR, FQNEAQ (reference sequence). The CDR3 has 16 amino acids. With 5 bases clipped from V and 5 bases from J, the junction kept 13 bases outside the gene matches. The CDR3 loop reads CASSRSGGDALYGYTF. In DNA, the CDR3 is TGTGCCAGCAGCCGCTCAGGGGGCGATGCTTTATATGGCTACACCTTC. Looking up the rest from reference TRBV7-9 and TRBJ1-2 gives the full variable domain: DTGVSQNPRHKITKRGQNVTFRCDPISEHNRLYWYRQTLGQGPEFLTYFQNEAQLEKSRLLSDRFSAERPKGSFSTLEIQRTEQGDSAMYLCASSRSGGDALYGYTFGSGTRLTVV.

The chain is built from TRBV29-1 and TRBJ2-5; TRBD1 matches at 9 bases. The CDR3 covers 13 residues. The germline CDR1 and CDR2 sequences are SQVTM and ANQGSEA. Trimming took 4 bases from V and 5 from J; bases not matched to a gene: 5. This CDR3 is CSVGVDRGETQYF. CDR3 nucleotide sequence: TGCAGCGTTGGGGTGGACAGGGGCGAGACCCAGTACTTC.

The CDR3 sequence: CASSPSVEKLFF. The CDR3 DNA sequence: TGTGCCAGTAGTCCCTCCGTAGAAAAACTGTTTTTT. The genes are TRBV19 and TRBJ1-4; D is ambiguous. The ends were cut back, 5 bases at V and 8 bases at J, with 9 bases in the middle. The CDR3 is 12 residues long. Germline-derived CDR1 and CDR2 are LNHDA and SQIVND (reference sequence).

The J gene is TRBJ2-3, the V gene TRBV19; 8 bases line up with TRBD2. Per germline, CDR1 LNHDA and CDR2 SQIVND (reference sequence). The J segment lost 6 bases and the V segment lost 5 bases, leaving 7 bases of the junction unmatched. The CDR3 length is 14 residues. In nucleotides, the CDR3 is TGTGCCAGTAGTGCGGGACTAGTATTGGATACGCAGTATTTT. The encoded protein is CASSAGLVLDTQYF.